The 3 T cell receptor beta chains in this list originate from one sample, sequenced in a study of OX40 agonist ivuxolimab in advanced cancers. Here immunoSEQ multiplex PCR was the method, and the copy in TCRdb shows in-frame clones only, minus some. This sample has 50,000 or so clones; approximately 89% occur once, and the top ten carry about 3.3%. The input for sequencing was CD4+ or CD8+ T cells sorted from blood, taken in a trial of the OX40 agonist ivuxolimab. The receptors here all came from an adult with an advanced solid tumor such as melanoma, head and neck, liver or kidney cancer.

V and J are TRBV19 and TRBJ1-4, with D possibly being TRBD1 (6 bases). The CDR3 consists of 13 residues. Germline CDR1 reads LNHDA; CDR2 reads SQIVND (reference sequence). Trimming cost V 6 bases and J 8 bases, with 13 bases left between them. CDR3 sequence: CASRPRGQEKLFF. The CDR3, as DNA: TGTGCCAGTAGACCGCGGGGGCAAGAAAAACTGTTTTTT.

This rearrangement joins TRBV18 to TRBJ2-1; D gene uncertain. The CDR3 has 16 residues. V gave up 3 bases and J gave up 4 bases, with 16 bases separating them. The germline V gene has CDR1 KGHSH and CDR2 LQKENI. In DNA form, the CDR3 reads TGTGCCAGCTCACCCCCGCAGACCCGATTTTACAATGAGCAGTTCTTC. Amino acid sequence: CASSPPQTRFYNEQFF.

The rearrangement joins TRBV5-1 to TRBJ1-2, with unresolved D. CDR3 length equals 13 residues. Germline assignment: CDR1 SGHRS and CDR2 YFSETQ. V was pared by 3 bases and J by 0 bases, with 6 bases between. The CDR3 reads CASSSEANYGYTF. The CDR3 DNA is TGCGCCAGCAGCTCCGAAGCTAACTATGGCTACACCTTC. Drawing the rest from reference TRBV5-1 and TRBJ1-2, the complete variable domain is KAGVTQTPRYLIKTRGQQVTLSCSPISGHRSVSWYQQTPGQGLQFLFEYFSETQRNKGNFPGRFSGRQFSNSRSEMNVSTLELGDSALYLCASSSEANYGYTFGSGTRLTVV.